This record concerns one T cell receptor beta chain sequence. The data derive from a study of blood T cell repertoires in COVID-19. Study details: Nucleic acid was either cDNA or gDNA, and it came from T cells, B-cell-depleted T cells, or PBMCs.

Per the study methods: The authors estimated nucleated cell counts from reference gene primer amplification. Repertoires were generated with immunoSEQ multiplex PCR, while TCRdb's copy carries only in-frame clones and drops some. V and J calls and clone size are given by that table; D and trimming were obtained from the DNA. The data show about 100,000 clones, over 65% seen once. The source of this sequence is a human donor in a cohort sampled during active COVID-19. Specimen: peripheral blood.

DNA of the CDR3: TGTGCCAGCAGTGACCTAGCGTACTACGAGCAGTACTTC. Translating gives CASSDLAYYEQYF. V and J are TRBV2 and TRBJ2-7, with D maybe TRBD2 (6 bases). V was trimmed by 3 bases and J by 3 bases, leaving 9 bases between them. The germline gives CDR1 SNHLY, CDR2 FYNNEI. The CDR3 contains 13 residues.